The 4 T cell receptor beta chains in this list originate from one sample, sequenced in a study of Ad26.COV2.S vaccination and SARS-CoV-2 variants. Treatment specified: about 20 received Ad26.COV2.S at low or high dose, single or two shots; a few received placebo; per-sample allocation not given. Samples were taken on day 63 after the first vaccine or placebo injection. The assay was immunoSEQ multiplex PCR, and TCRdb's table has in-frame clones only and misses some. The table lists 240,000 or so clones, around 87% of them singletons. Sequencing was performed on peripheral blood, taken in a trial of Ad26.COV2.S vaccine versus placebo. These TCRs come from a person aged 18 to 59 who received the Ad26.COV2.S COVID-19 vaccine or a placebo.

The V and J genes are TRBV19 and TRBJ1-4; D ambiguous. The V end was cut by 5 bases, the J end by 3 bases, with 13 bases between. The CDR3 length is 15 residues. The V gene's germline CDR1 is LNHDA and CDR2 SQIVND (reference sequence). The CDR3 sequence: CASSPKHGPNEKLFF. CDR3 coding DNA: TGTGCCAGTAGTCCGAAACATGGACCTAATGAAAAACTGTTTTTT.

This clone was seen more than once but under ten times. The V gene is TRBV27, the J gene TRBJ1-3, with 11 bases aligning to TRBD1. This CDR3 contains 16 residues. Per germline, CDR1 MNHEY and CDR2 SMNVEV (reference sequence). V lost 5 bases and J lost 4; bases outside the gene matches: 7. The CDR3 protein is CASSLLDRGLGNTIYF. CDR3 DNA sequence: TGTGCCAGCAGTCTCCTGGACAGGGGGCTCGGAAACACCATATATTTT.

This clone has just a few counts. In DNA form, the CDR3 reads TGTGCCAGCAGCCAACATATCGACACCGGGGAGCTGTTTTTT. Its protein is CASSQHIDTGELFF. J is TRBJ2-2 and V is TRBV4-2; no firm D call. The CDR3 is made up of 14 amino acids. Germline CDR1 and CDR2: LGHNA and YNFKEQ. The V and J ends lost 2 bases and 3 bases respectively, with 7 bases between them.

This chain connects TRBV5-6 to TRBJ2-1; D ambiguous. Between the trimmed V and J ends, which lost 3 bases and 7 bases, there was a span of 23 bases. The CDR3 loop spans 17 amino acids. From germline, CDR1 is SGHDT and CDR2 YYEEEE. CDR3 DNA: TGTGCCAGCAGCTCGGAAGGCAGAGAGGCTACAAGGAATGAGCAGTTCTTC. Translated: CASSSEGREATRNEQFF.